Each of the 20 T cell receptor beta chains below was sequenced from the same sample in a study of blood T cell repertoires in COVID-19. The method was immunoSEQ multiplex PCR; TCRdb's version includes in-frame clones alone and lacks a portion of them. The sample records roughly 290,000 clones, approximately 85% being singletons. Source material: PBMCs or T cells enriched from blood (not recorded which). Receptors were obtained from a man aged 30-40 years who had recovered from COVID-19.

The chain combines TRBV27 with TRBJ1-2; D may be TRBD1 (6 bases). CDR1 and CDR2 (germline): MNHEY, SMNVEV (reference sequence). The ends were cut back, 6 bases at V and 0 bases at J, with 20 bases in the middle. The CDR3 sequence is 17 residues long. CDR3 region: CASSSQGDRISNYGYTF. Here the CDR3 DNA reads TGTGCCAGCAGCTCTCAGGGCGACAGGATTTCTAACTATGGCTACACCTTC.

The rearrangement uses TRBV3-1 (or the pseudogene TRBV3-2) and TRBJ1-1, with TRBD1 matching 7 bases. The CDR3 is 20 residues long. From germline, CDR1 is LGHDT and CDR2 YNNKEL (reference sequence). Losses at the gene ends were 4 bases for V and 1 base for J; bases not matched to a gene: 21. The CDR3 sequence: CASSPEPRGTANQQNTEAFF. For the CDR3, the DNA is TGTGCCAGCAGCCCTGAACCAAGAGGGACAGCGAACCAACAGAACACTGAAGCTTTCTTT.

The chain recombines TRBV6-5 with TRBJ1-2; 8 bases match TRBD1. Germline values: CDR1 MNHEY, CDR2 SVGAGI. After removal of 5 bases from V and 7 bases from J, the junction contained 9 bases not matched to a gene. The CDR3 contains 14 residues. The CDR3 sequence is CASSQDRDLSGYTF. DNA for the CDR3: TGTGCCAGCAGTCAGGACAGGGACTTAAGTGGCTACACCTTC.

V is TRBV7-6 and J is TRBJ2-3, with a weak D call TRBD1 (5 bases). CDR3 length: 15 residues. Germline V gene lookup returns CDR1 SGHVS and CDR2 FNYEAQ. V was clipped by 1 base and J by 3 bases, with 11 bases between them. The CDR3 DNA reads as TGTGCCAGCAGCTTAGGTCAGGGTAGGACAGATACGCAGTATTTT. Translation: CASSLGQGRTDTQYF.

J is TRBJ1-3 and V is TRBV2; no reliable D call. The CDR3 runs 12 residues. Germline values: CDR1 SNHLY, CDR2 FYNNEI. Trimming cost V 3 bases and J 15 bases, with 15 bases left between them. The CDR3 bases are TGTGCCAGCAGTGAGAATCCCGAGTCCCGATATTTT. As protein: CASSENPESRYF.

The V gene is TRBV7-2, the J gene TRBJ2-3; TRBD2 matches 9 bases. The junction had 7 bases not matched to a gene; V was cut back by 4 bases and J by 2 bases. CDR3 length: 16 amino acids. Germline V CDR1 and CDR2: SGHTA, FQGNSA. The CDR3 reads CASSSGRGGVTDTQYF. In DNA form, the CDR3 reads TGTGCCAGCAGCTCGGGTCGCGGGGGGGTCACAGATACGCAGTATTTT.

The V call is TRBV20-1, the J call TRBJ1-2, with D hard to call. Germline V gives CDR1 DFQATT, CDR2 SNEGSKA (reference sequence). Trimming shortened V by 5 bases and J by 9 bases, and 22 bases separated the two germline ends. CDR3 length: 14 amino acids. The CDR3 DNA reads TGCAGTGCTGGTGTTCAAGAGGGTGGGTTGAGCTACACCTTC. It is translated as CSAGVQEGGLSYTF.

This clone appeared once. The chain combines TRBV30 with TRBJ1-6; the D is unclear. The CDR3 has 14 amino acids. Germline lookup yields CDR1 GTSNPN and CDR2 SVGIG (reference sequence). Trimming took off 2 bases at V and 7 bases at J, with 12 bases between the two ends. CDR3 loop: CAWSQSRLNSPLHF. CDR3 coding DNA: TGTGCCTGGAGTCAGTCCAGGTTGAATTCACCCCTCCACTTT.

This chain uses TRBV7-9 with TRBJ2-2, with TRBD1 as a possible D gene (6 bases). CDR1 is SEHNR and CDR2 is FQNEAQ in the germline V gene (reference sequence). The CDR3 has 14 amino acids. V was shortened by 2 bases and J by 5 bases, with 9 bases between the two germline ends. The CDR3 coding sequence is TGTGCCAGCAGCTTAATTAGGGGGACCGGGGAGCTGTTTTTT. Translation gives CASSLIRGTGELFF.

The chain combines TRBV5-1 with TRBJ2-2; D is perhaps TRBD2 (7 bases). Germline CDR1 is SGHRS and CDR2 is YFSETQ. V was pared by 4 bases and J by 3 bases, with 13 bases between. There are 15 residues in the CDR3. The CDR3, as DNA: TGCGCCAGCAGCCTGGGGGGGACACACACCGGGGAGCTGTTTTTT. It specifies CASSLGGTHTGELFF.

This chain uses TRBV24-1 with TRBJ2-1, with 8 bases identical to TRBD2. CDR3 size: 18 residues. Germline V gene lookup returns CDR1 KGHDR and CDR2 SFDVKD. V gave up 3 bases and J gave up 5 bases; unmatched junction bases: 14. The CDR3 nucleotides read TGTGCCACCAGTGATCCGCGTGGGGGCGGGGGGTTAAACAATGAGCAGTTCTTC. Amino acid sequence: CATSDPRGGGGLNNEQFF.

The chain joins TRBV5-4 to TRBJ1-2; D is unresolved. This CDR3 has 13 amino acids. Germline values: CDR1 SGHNT, CDR2 YYREEE (reference sequence). V lost 4 bases, J lost 10 bases, and 17 bases lay in between. CDR3: CASSPGAEIHYTF. In DNA, the CDR3 is TGTGCCAGCAGCCCCGGAGCAGAAATTCACTACACCTTC.

The rearrangement links TRBV5-4 to TRBJ1-6; 8 positions agree with TRBD1. In germline, CDR1 is SGHNT, CDR2 YYREEE (reference sequence). The CDR3 totals 18 residues. V shed 0 bases, J shed 9 bases, and the junction held 14 bases outside the gene matches. For the CDR3, the DNA is TGTGCCAGCAGCTTGGGACAGGGGATCCCGGATGGCAGTTCACCCCTCCACTTT. Amino acid sequence: CASSLGQGIPDGSSPLHF.

V usage is TRBV4-2 and J usage is TRBJ1-4; 7 bases map to TRBD1. The CDR3 has 18 residues. Germline V gene data show CDR1 as LGHNA and CDR2 as YNFKEQ. V trimming: 3 bases; J trimming: 4 bases; junction bases outside the gene matches: 14. CDR3 in DNA: TGTGCCAGCAGCCAGGTTTCCGGGACAGCAGATCTTAATGAAAAACTGTTTTTT. It translates to CASSQVSGTADLNEKLFF.

The gene calls are TRBV4-3 and TRBJ2-7; a possible D gene is TRBD2 (5 bases). The germline V gene encodes CDR1 LGHNA and CDR2 YSLEER. Trimming removed 3 bases at V and 8 bases at J, with 14 bases between. The CDR3 runs 13 residues. The CDR3 DNA sequence: TGCGCCAGCAGCCACCTCCCCCGGGAAAAGCAGTACTTC. The encoded protein is CASSHLPREKQYF.

The chain carries TRBV5-1 and TRBJ2-3; no firm D call. This CDR3 has 14 amino acids. Germline loops: CDR1 SGHRS, CDR2 YFSETQ. Trimming took off 0 bases at V and 1 base at J, with 6 bases between the two ends. This chain's CDR3 is CASSLVPGTDTQYF. The CDR3 region has the DNA TGCGCCAGCAGCTTGGTTCCCGGCACAGATACGCAGTATTTT.

This clone was seen once. The chain carries TRBV9 and TRBJ2-5; 7 bases map to TRBD2. The CDR3 has 16 residues. The germline V gene has CDR1 SGDLS and CDR2 YYNGEE. Trimming took 6 bases from V and 5 from J; bases not matched to a gene: 16. The CDR3: CASTPAGAGFVETQYF. The DNA for the CDR3 is TGTGCCAGCACCCCGGCGGGAGCGGGATTTGTTGAGACCCAGTACTTC.

This clone appeared once. The chain uses TRBV24-1 and TRBJ1-5; no definite D call. The CDR3 length is 15 residues. CDR1 is KGHDR and CDR2 is SFDVKD in the germline V gene. Trimming pared 4 bases from V and 3 bases from J, leaving 12 bases between. CDR3 in amino acids: CATSEGRFVNQPQHF. In nucleotides, the CDR3 is TGTGCCACCAGTGAGGGCAGGTTTGTCAATCAGCCCCAGCATTTT.

This clone was recorded once. J is TRBJ2-2 and V is TRBV30, with 8 nucleotides matching TRBD1. Germline assignment: CDR1 GTSNPN and CDR2 SVGIG (reference sequence). CDR3 length: 15 amino acids. J gave up 2 bases and V 3 bases, and 5 bases lay outside the gene matches. Here the CDR3 DNA reads TGTGCCTGGAGGCGGACAGGGACTAACACCGGGGAGCTGTTTTTT. Protein: CAWRRTGTNTGELFF.

The gene calls are TRBV2 and TRBJ1-1; perhaps TRBD1 as D (5 bases). The CDR3 length is 14 residues. V dropped 6 bases and J dropped 5 bases, with 16 bases sitting between them. Looked up from germline, CDR1 is SNHLY and CDR2 is FYNNEI. CDR3 residues: CASSDPGVGTEAFF. CDR3 bases: TGTGCCAGCAGCGATCCGGGGGTGGGGACTGAAGCTTTCTTT.